Presented here are 5 T cell receptor beta chains from one specimen sequenced in a study of CD8 T cells in Susac syndrome. Random hexamers primed reverse transcription of about 0.5 to 1 ug RNA. MiXCR, applied by TCRdb to the immunoSEQ multiplex PCR reads, yields one record per CDR3 protein. Of around 180,000 distinct CDR3 sequences listed, 85% to 95% were seen once; the top ten hold 0.12%. Sequenced material: CD4+ T cells from PBMCs. The origin of the receptors is a human donor with Susac syndrome.

The CDR3 is CASSPGRTFKSYNSPLHF. The CDR3 bases are TGTGCCAGCAGCCCAGGACGGACGTTTAAATCCTATAATTCACCCCTCCACTTT. This rearrangement joins TRBV7-9 to TRBJ1-6; unclear D gene. Trimming took 5 bases from V and 1 from J, leaving 18 bases between them. Germline CDR1 reads SEHNR; CDR2 reads FQNEAQ (reference sequence). The CDR3 totals 18 residues.

The chain is built from TRBV6-6 and TRBJ1-1; D uncertain. Per the germline V gene, CDR1 is MNHNY and CDR2 is SVGAGI (reference sequence). This CDR3 is built from 13 residues. V was trimmed by 6 bases and J by 1 base, leaving 9 bases between them. The CDR3 DNA follows: TGTGCCAGCAGCAGAGACGGGAACACTGAAGCTTTCTTT. This translates into CASSRDGNTEAFF.

This chain connects TRBV3-1 to TRBJ2-5, with D tentatively TRBD2 (6 bases). V gave up 1 base and J gave up 0 bases, with 12 bases separating them. The CDR3 runs 16 residues. Germline lookup yields CDR1 LGHDT and CDR2 YNNKEL (reference sequence). CDR3 amino acids: CASSQVGASDQETQYF. Here the CDR3 DNA reads TGTGCCAGCAGCCAAGTAGGGGCTAGCGACCAAGAGACCCAGTACTTC.

Here the CDR3 reads CASSYGQWYGYTF. The DNA for the CDR3 is TGTGCCAGCAGTTACGGACAGTGGTATGGCTACACCTTC. V and J are TRBV6-6 and TRBJ1-2; weak D call: TRBD1 (6 bases). The CDR3 has 13 amino acids. The germline CDR1 and CDR2 sequences are MNHNY and SVGAGI (reference sequence). Trimming removed 2 bases from V and 5 bases from J, with 9 bases in between.

The J gene is TRBJ1-4, the V gene TRBV28; unclear D gene. Germline V gene sequence: CDR1 MDHEN, CDR2 SYDVKM. There are 14 residues in the CDR3. Trimming removed 7 bases from V and 0 bases from J, with 9 bases in between. CDR3 loop: CASMWGATNEKLFF. The CDR3 DNA follows: TGTGCCAGCATGTGGGGTGCAACTAATGAAAAACTGTTTTTT.